The following is a T cell receptor (beta chain) sequence with its context. Its binding antigen is unknown. Within one base of it there is no much larger clone, and no base qualities were kept. This record comes from a study of T cell changes during pregnancy in multiple sclerosis (dated by TCRdb to the late 2010s). For the wider study: The study examined how the T cell repertoire changed over the course of pregnancy in women with multiple sclerosis.

Libraries came from the immunoSEQ multiplex PCR assay. TCRdb mirrors the immuneACCESS table, restricted to in-frame sequences. Some clones are absent from its copies; in checked studies, under half trace to an unresolved V gene, and the reason for the others is unknown. Counted in this sample were roughly 100,000 clones; around nine tenths of them appeared once. 0.9% to 0.95% of the sample goes to the ten largest clones. From the germline V gene, CDR1 is SNHLY and CDR2 is FYNNEI. From the cysteine up to the phenylalanine, the CDR3 has a length of 10 residues. The kept DNA is CDR3 alone, 30 bases in frame from the first base.

The receptor's source is a female donor with multiple sclerosis, enrolled in a pregnancy study. The input for sequencing was peripheral blood, taken after pregnancy. The chain couples TRBV2 to TRBJ1-2, with the identity of the D gene unclear. The DNA reads TGTGCGCCCGCTAGGTATGGCTACACCTTC. Its translation reads: CAPARYGYTF.